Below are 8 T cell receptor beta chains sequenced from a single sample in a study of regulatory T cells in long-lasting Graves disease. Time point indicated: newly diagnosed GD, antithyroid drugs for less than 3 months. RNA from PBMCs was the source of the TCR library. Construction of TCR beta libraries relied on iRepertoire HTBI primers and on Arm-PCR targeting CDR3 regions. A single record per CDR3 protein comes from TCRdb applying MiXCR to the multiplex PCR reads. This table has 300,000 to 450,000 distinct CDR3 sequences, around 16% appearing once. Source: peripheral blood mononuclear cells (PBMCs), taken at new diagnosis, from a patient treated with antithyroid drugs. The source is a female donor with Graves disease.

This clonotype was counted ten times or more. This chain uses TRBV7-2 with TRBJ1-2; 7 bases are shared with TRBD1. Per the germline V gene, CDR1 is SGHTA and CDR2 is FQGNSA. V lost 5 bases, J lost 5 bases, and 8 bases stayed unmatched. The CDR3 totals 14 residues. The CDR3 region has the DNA TGTGCCAGCAGCCCGGACAGGAGGAAGTATGGCTACACCTTC. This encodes CASSPDRRKYGYTF.

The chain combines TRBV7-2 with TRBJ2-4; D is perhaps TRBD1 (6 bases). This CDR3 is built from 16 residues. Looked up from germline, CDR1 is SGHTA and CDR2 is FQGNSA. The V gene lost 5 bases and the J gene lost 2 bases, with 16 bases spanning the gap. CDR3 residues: CASSPWTDFSKNIQYF. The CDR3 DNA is TGTGCCAGCAGCCCCTGGACAGACTTCTCCAAAAACATTCAGTACTTC.

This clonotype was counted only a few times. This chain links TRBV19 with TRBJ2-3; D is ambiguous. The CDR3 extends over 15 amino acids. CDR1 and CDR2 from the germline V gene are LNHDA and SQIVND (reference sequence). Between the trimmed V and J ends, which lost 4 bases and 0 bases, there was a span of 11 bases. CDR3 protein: CASSSSMLSTDTQYF. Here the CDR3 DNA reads TGTGCCAGTAGTAGCAGCATGTTGAGCACAGATACGCAGTATTTT.

The CDR3 DNA is TGTGCCAGCAGTTTACTAGCGGAAGAAGAGACCCAGTACTTC. Its protein product is CASSLLAEEETQYF. V is TRBV28 and J is TRBJ2-5; 7 nucleotides align to TRBD2. Germline-derived CDR1 and CDR2 are MDHEN and SYDVKM. J lost 3 bases, V lost 2 bases, and 3 bases had no gene match. This CDR3 is built from 14 residues.

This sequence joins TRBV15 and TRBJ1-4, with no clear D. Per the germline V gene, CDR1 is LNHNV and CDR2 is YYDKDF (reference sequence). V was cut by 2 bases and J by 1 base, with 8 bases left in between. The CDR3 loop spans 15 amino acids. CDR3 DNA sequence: TGTGCCACCAGCAGACGGACTAAAACTAATGAAAAACTGTTTTTT. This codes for CATSRRTKTNEKLFF.

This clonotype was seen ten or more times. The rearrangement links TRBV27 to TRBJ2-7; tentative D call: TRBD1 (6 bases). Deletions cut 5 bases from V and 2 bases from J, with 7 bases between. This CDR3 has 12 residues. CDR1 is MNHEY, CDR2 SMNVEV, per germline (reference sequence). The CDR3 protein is CASSGQTYEQYF. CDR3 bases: TGTGCCAGCAGTGGACAGACCTACGAGCAGTACTTC.

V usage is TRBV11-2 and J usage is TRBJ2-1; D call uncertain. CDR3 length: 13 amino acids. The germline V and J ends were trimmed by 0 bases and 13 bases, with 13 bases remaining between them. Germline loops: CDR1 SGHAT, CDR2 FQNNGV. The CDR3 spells CASSLDAVKDQFF. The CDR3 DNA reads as TGTGCCAGCAGCTTAGACGCAGTTAAGGATCAGTTCTTC.

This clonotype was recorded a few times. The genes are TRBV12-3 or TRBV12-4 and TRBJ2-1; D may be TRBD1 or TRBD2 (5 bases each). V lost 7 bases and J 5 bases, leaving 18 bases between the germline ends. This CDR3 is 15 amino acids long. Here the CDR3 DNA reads TGTGCCAGCACCTTGGGACCAAGCTCACACAATGAGCAGTTCTTC. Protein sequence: CASTLGPSSHNEQFF.